The table lists the clone carrying this TCR beta chain with many counts. The germline CDR1 and CDR2 sequences are SQVTM and ANQGSEA. V shed 5 bases and J shed 4 bases, with 9 bases lying between them. The length of the CDR3 is 11 residues. The source of the sample is a study of metastatic and nonmetastatic thyroid tumors. TCRdb ran MiXCR on the PCR reads. The sample shows tens of thousands of clones, roughly a sixth of them seen only once. Every patient was untreated before thyroid surgery. This receptor was identified in a male donor with papillary thyroid cancer or a benign thyroid nodule (not recorded which). Some clones in this sample may be carry-over from other donors' samples. The chain is built from TRBV29-1 and TRBJ2-7; no clear D gene. The sequenced material came from blood. CDR3 sequence reads: CSVMFSYEQYF. DNA for the CDR3: TGCAGCGTTATGTTTTCTTACGAGCAGTACTTC.